These 3 T cell receptor beta chains were sequenced from one sample in a study of control samples from healthy donors and cancer patients. Method: immunoSEQ multiplex PCR; TCRdb's copy keeps in-frame clones and lacks some. The repertoire includes 150,000 to 200,000 clones, 70% to 90% of them detected once, and 1.7% sits in the top ten. The sample taken for sequencing was blood. These receptors were obtained from a man aged 18 to 30 in good health.

The gene calls are TRBV5-1 and TRBJ2-3, with D possibly TRBD1 on 6 matching bases. Germline CDR1 reads SGHRS; CDR2 reads YFSETQ. V dropped 0 bases and J dropped 3 bases, with 8 bases sitting between them. This CDR3 spans 14 amino acids. CDR3 sequence (DNA): TGCGCCAGCAGCTTGGGGACAGAAACAGATACGCAGTATTTT. This codes for CASSLGTETDTQYF.

The rearrangement uses TRBV6-6 and TRBJ2-5; either TRBD1 or TRBD2 may supply D (5 bases each). This CDR3 spans 15 amino acids. Germline V gene sequence: CDR1 MNHNY, CDR2 SVGAGI (reference sequence). V gave up 0 bases and J gave up 5 bases, with 13 bases separating them. The DNA of the CDR3 is TGTGCCAGCAGTTACTCTCAGGGCGGGCTGGAGACCCAGTACTTC. Residues: CASSYSQGGLETQYF.

The CDR3 DNA reads TGTGCCAGCAGCCAAGGGACAGTCCCTCGCTATGGCTACACCTTC. It codes for CASSQGTVPRYGYTF. This sequence joins TRBV7-8 and TRBJ1-2; 7 bases are shared with TRBD1. After removal of 5 bases from V and 4 bases from J, the junction contained 10 bases not matched to a gene. Germline lookup yields CDR1 SGHVS and CDR2 FQNEAQ. The CDR3 totals 15 residues.